Below, one TCR beta chain is given with its context. Its antigen is as yet unknown. This sample stems from a study of T-cell reconstitution after alpha-beta-depleted transplantation in children. General observations from the study: Counts and diversity of T cells one year after transplant came mostly from newly produced T cells. Reported findings indicate that, about two months after transplant, alpha-beta T cells came from several hundred expanded clones, which were derived from non-depleted graft cells.

Unique molecular identifiers were used to barcode this TCRbeta library. TCRdb redid the calling of the PCR reads with MiXCR, one entry per CDR3 protein. The table has about 1,000,000 distinct CDR3 sequences, roughly 31% seen once. Sequencing used PBMCs, mostly from graft donor cells, obtained 360 days after TCRalphabeta/CD19-depleted stem cell transplant. The sequence was collected from a boy under two years old who had a stem cell transplant for SCID, so the T cells may come from the graft donor.

CDR3 loop: CASSWGGAQYF. DNA for the CDR3: TGTGCCAGCAGCTGGGGGGGGGCGCAGTATTTT. The gene calls are TRBV5-6 and TRBJ2-3, with TRBD2 identical over 7 bases. The CDR3 totals 11 residues. J was trimmed by 10 bases and V by 3 bases; bases with no gene match: 2. CDR1 SGHDT and CDR2 YYEEEE come from the germline V gene.